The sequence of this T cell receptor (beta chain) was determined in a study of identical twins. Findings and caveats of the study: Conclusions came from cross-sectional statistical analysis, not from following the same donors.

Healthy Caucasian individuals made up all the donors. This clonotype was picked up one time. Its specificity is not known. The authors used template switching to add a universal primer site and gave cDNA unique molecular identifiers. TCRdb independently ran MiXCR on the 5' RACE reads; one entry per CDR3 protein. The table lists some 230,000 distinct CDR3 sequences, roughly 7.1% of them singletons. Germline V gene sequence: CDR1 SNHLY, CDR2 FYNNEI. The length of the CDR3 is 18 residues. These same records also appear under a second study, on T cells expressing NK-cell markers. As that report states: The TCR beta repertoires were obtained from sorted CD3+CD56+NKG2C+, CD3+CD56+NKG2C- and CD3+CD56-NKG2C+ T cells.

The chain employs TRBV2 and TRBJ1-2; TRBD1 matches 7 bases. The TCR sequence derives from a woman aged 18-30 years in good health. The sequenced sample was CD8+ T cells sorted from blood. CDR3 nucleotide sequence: TGTACCTTCAGTCCACACCATTCGGGAACCGGACAGGAGTATGGCTACACCTTC. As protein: CTFSPHHSGTGQEYGYTF.